This T cell receptor beta chain came from a study of CD8+ T cells in alopecia areata. Study background: Treated patients swallowed 5 to 10 mg of oral tofacitinib twice daily. Tofacitinib treatment spanned 6 to 18 months, with 6 months off drug afterward. Whole-study findings and limits: Compared with mice, patients displayed less clear TCR sharing, possibly for HLA-related reasons.

The CDR3 runs 18 residues. In germline, CDR1 is LGHNA, CDR2 YSLEER. The germline V and J ends were trimmed by 1 base and 0 bases, with 17 bases remaining between them. CD4+ and CD8+ T cells were sorted from PBMCs. After isolation, RNA underwent reverse transcription to generate cDNA as the sequencing template. The table came from immunoSEQ multiplex PCR; TCRdb's copy has only in-frame clones and leaves some out. This sample yields about 180,000 clones, of which roughly 60% are seen a single time; approximately 1.7% belongs to the top ten. Turning to this clone: Its cognate antigen is unknown.

The sequence came from a human donor with alopecia areata. This chain uses TRBV4-3 with TRBJ2-3; D might be TRBD1 (5 bases). Sequences were derived from CD4+ T cells sorted from blood, sampled at week 0. The CDR3 spells CASSQASPLPGSTDTQYF. CDR3 nucleotide sequence: TGCGCCAGCAGCCAAGCCTCTCCCCTCCCAGGGAGCACAGATACGCAGTATTTT.